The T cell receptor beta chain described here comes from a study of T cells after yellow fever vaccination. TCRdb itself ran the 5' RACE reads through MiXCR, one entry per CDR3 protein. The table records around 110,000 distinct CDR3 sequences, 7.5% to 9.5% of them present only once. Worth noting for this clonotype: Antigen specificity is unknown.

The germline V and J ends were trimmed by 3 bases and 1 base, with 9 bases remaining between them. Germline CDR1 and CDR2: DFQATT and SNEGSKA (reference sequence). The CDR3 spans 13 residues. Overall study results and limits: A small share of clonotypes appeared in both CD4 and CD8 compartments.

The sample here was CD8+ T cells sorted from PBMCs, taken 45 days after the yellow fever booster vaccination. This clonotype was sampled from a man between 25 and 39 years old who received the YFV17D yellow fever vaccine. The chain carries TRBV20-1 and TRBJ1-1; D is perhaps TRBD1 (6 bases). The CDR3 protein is CSARGAANTEAFF. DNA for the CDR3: TGCAGTGCTAGGGGGGCGGCGAACACTGAAGCTTTCTTT.